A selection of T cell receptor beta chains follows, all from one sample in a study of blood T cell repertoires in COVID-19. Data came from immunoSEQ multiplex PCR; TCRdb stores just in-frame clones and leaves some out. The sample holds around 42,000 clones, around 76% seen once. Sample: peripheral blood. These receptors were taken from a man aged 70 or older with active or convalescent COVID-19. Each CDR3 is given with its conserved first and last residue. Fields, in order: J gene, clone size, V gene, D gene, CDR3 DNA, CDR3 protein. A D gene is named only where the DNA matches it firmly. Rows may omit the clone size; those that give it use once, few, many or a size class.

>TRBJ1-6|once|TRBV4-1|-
TGCGCCAGCAGCCAAGATGGAGGGGCCGAGAATTCACCCCTCCACTTT
CASSQDGGAENSPLHF
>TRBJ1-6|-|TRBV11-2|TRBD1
TGTGCCAGCAGCCAAGGCGGGACAGATACTTATTCACCCCTCCACTTT
CASSQGGTDTYSPLHF
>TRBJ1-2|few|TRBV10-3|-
TGTGCCATCAGGGACAGAGTCTATGGCTACACCTTC
CAIRDRVYGYTF
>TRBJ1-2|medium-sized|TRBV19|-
TGTGCCAGTAGTTCCCATTCGTGGGGCGGCTACACCTTC
CASSSHSWGGYTF
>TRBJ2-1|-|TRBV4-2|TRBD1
TGTGCCAGCAGCCGCAGGACAGGGAACTACAATGAGCAGTTCTTC
CASSRRTGNYNEQFF
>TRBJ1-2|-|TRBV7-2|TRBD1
TGTGCCAGCAGCTATTCAACAGGGGTCTATGGCTATACCTTC
CASSYSTGVYGYTF
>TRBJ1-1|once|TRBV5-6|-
TGTGCCAGCAGCTTGGGACCGGGGGGCACTGAAGCTTTCTTT
CASSLGPGGTEAFF
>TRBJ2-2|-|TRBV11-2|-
TGTGCCAGCAGCTCCCCAAAGGGGCCCTCAGCCGGGGAGCTGTTTTTT
CASSSPKGPSAGELFF
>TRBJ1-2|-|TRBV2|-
TGTGCCAGCAGTGACGAGGGAATAGGTGGCTACACCTTC
CASSDEGIGGYTF
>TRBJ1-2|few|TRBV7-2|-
TGTGCCAGCAGCCCGGTTTGGACAGACAACTATGGCTACACCTTC
CASSPVWTDNYGYTF
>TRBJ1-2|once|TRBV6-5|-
TGTGCCAGCACCCGCCGGGGTGGGGGCTACACCTTC
CASTRRGGGYTF
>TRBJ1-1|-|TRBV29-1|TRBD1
TGCAGCGTGCTTCGGGACAGGGGATTTAACACTGAAGCTTTCTTT
CSVLRDRGFNTEAFF
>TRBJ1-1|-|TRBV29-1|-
TGCAGCGTTGCGGAGGGGCCGCACACTGAAGCTTTCTTT
CSVAEGPHTEAFF
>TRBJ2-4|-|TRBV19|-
TGTGCCAGTAGAAAGACAGAGGCAGGCAAAAACATTCAGTACTTC
CASRKTEAGKNIQYF
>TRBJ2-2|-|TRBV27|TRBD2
TGTGCCACTCGCGGGAGGAACACCGGGGAGCTGTTTTTT
CATRGRNTGELFF
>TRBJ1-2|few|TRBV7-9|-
TGTGCCAGCACCGGAGGGGCGGGGGGGAACTATGGCTACACCTTC
CASTGGAGGNYGYTF